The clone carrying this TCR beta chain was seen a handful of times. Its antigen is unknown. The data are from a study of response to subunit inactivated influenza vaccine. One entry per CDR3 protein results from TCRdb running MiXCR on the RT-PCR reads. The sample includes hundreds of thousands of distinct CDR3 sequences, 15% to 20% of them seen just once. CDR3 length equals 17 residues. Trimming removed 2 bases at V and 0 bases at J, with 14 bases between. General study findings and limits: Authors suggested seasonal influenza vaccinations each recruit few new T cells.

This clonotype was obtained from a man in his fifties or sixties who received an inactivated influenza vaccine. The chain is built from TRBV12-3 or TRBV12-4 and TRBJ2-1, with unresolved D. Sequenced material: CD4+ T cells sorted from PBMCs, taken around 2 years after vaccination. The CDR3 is CASSLYSQRSSYNEQFF. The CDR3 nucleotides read TGTGCCAGCAGTTTATATTCTCAGAGGAGCTCCTACAATGAGCAGTTCTTC.